These 28 T cell receptor beta chains share one sample of origin, sequenced in a study of metastatic and nonmetastatic thyroid tumors. MiXCR reprocessed the PCR reads for TCRdb. The table records roughly 20,000 clones, about 15% of them present only once. Every patient underwent thyroid surgery untreated. Sequencing was performed on blood. These receptors were obtained from a male donor with papillary thyroid cancer or a benign thyroid nodule (not recorded which). Some clones in this sample may be carry-over from other donors' samples.

J is TRBJ2-2 and V is TRBV5-1, with a weak D call TRBD1 (6 bases). V was cut by 2 bases and J by 7 bases, with 15 bases left in between. This CDR3 contains 15 residues. Germline CDR1 is SGHRS and CDR2 is YFSETQ. CDR3 nucleotides: TGCGCCAGCAGCTTATCCGTGGGGGCGCTCGGGGAGCTGTTTTTT. Translated, it gives CASSLSVGALGELFF.

Of note for this clone: One end of the junction varies from germline; a read error may be responsible. This chain joins TRBV19 and TRBJ2-2; tentatively, D is TRBD2 (5 bases). This CDR3 comprises 12 residues. Germline assignment: CDR1 LNHDA and CDR2 SQIVND (reference sequence). The CDR3 DNA reads as TGTGCCAGTTTCACATGGGCCGGGGTGCTGTTTTTT. Protein product: CASFTWAGVLFF.

In this sample, this clone turned up many times. The chain carries TRBV30 and TRBJ2-2, with 8 bases matching TRBD2. Germline V CDR1 and CDR2: GTSNPN, SVGIG (reference sequence). Losses at the gene ends were 2 bases for V and 5 bases for J; bases not matched to a gene: 10. This CDR3 contains 16 residues. This chain's CDR3 is CAWSTAGLAFTGELFF. The CDR3 bases are TGTGCCTGGAGTACCGCTGGACTAGCTTTTACCGGGGAGCTGTTTTTT. Full variable domain (remainder filled in from reference TRBV30 and TRBJ2-2): SQTIHQWPATLVQPVGSPLSLECTVEGTSNPNLYWYRQAAGRGLQLLFYSVGIGQISSEVPQNLSASRPQDRQFILSSKKLLLSDSGFYLCAWSTAGLAFTGELFFGEGSRLTVL.

This clone was seen many times. The chain couples TRBV6-4 to TRBJ1-5, with D possibly matching TRBD1 (6 bases). The CDR3 has 18 residues. Germline V gene lookup returns CDR1 MRHNA and CDR2 SNTAGT. The germline V and J ends were trimmed by 7 bases and 1 base, with 23 bases remaining between them. The CDR3 region is CASTDDGGPHASNQPQHF. The CDR3 region has the DNA TGTGCCAGCACCGACGATGGGGGCCCTCACGCCAGCAATCAGCCCCAGCATTTT.

The sample holds one count of this clone. The chain recombines TRBV20-1 with TRBJ2-2; 13 nucleotides align to TRBD2. The V gene's germline CDR1 is DFQATT and CDR2 SNEGSKA (reference sequence). V trimming: 1 base; J trimming: 3 bases; junction bases outside the gene matches: 2. This CDR3 region has 16 residues. CDR3 in DNA: TGCAGTGCTAGAGGGACTAGCGGGGGTGACACCGGGGAGCTGTTTTTT. The encoded protein is CSARGTSGGDTGELFF.

This clone was observed a handful of times. The chain recombines TRBV2 with TRBJ2-7, with D perhaps TRBD1 or TRBD2 (5 bases each). CDR3 length equals 18 residues. Germline V gene sequence: CDR1 SNHLY, CDR2 FYNNEI. The ends were cut back, 9 bases at V and 7 bases at J, with 34 bases in the middle. CDR3: CASSTKRGSTRPSHEQYF. The CDR3 region has the DNA TGTGCCAGTTCAACCAAACGGGGCTCCACCAGGCCCTCCCATGAGCAGTACTTC.

The chain uses TRBV19 and TRBJ1-5, with a tentative D call TRBD1 (5 bases). The germline V gene encodes CDR1 LNHDA and CDR2 SQIVND (reference sequence). V was cut by 10 bases and J by 2 bases, with 18 bases left in between. This CDR3 spans 15 amino acids. This chain's CDR3 is CATRSGGGGNQPQHF. As DNA, the CDR3 is TGTGCCACTCGGTCCGGGGGGGGGGGCAATCAGCCCCAGCATTTT.

V usage is TRBV7-9 and J usage is TRBJ1-6; TRBD1 matches 7 bases. The germline gives CDR1 SEHNR, CDR2 FQNEAQ (reference sequence). V trimming: 5 bases; J trimming: 9 bases; junction bases outside the gene matches: 7. The CDR3 covers 14 residues. The CDR3 is CASSHDRVFSPLHF. DNA of the CDR3: TGTGCCAGCAGCCATGACAGGGTGTTTTCACCCCTCCACTTT.

As for this clone: The CDR3 does not close with the conserved phenylalanine or tryptophan, likely indicating a read error. The chain carries TRBV6-1 and TRBJ1-1; the D gene is possibly TRBD1 (5 bases). The CDR3 extends over 17 amino acids. V lost 6 bases and J lost 5, with 25 bases in between. The V gene's germline CDR1 is MNHNS and CDR2 SASEGT. The CDR3 is CASRRRIQRVSGTEAFL. The CDR3 DNA sequence: TGTGCCAGCAGGAGGCGTATACAAAGGGTATCAGGGACTGAAGCTTTCCTT.

This clone was recorded at least ten times. The CDR3 region is CASTEMGADTQYF. The CDR3 DNA sequence: TGTGCCAGCACCGAAATGGGCGCAGATACGCAGTATTTT. This chain uses TRBV7-8 with TRBJ2-3, with D hard to call. From germline, CDR1 is SGHVS and CDR2 FQNEAQ. CDR3 size: 13 residues. Trimming pared 7 bases from V and 4 bases from J, leaving 12 bases between.

This clone has only a few counts. This rearrangement joins TRBV6-1 to TRBJ2-2, with TRBD1 identical over 8 bases. With 4 bases clipped from V and 3 bases from J, the junction kept 1 base outside the gene matches. Germline V gene sequence: CDR1 MNHNS, CDR2 SASEGT. The CDR3 is made up of 14 amino acids. CDR3 amino acids: CASSVTGDTGELFF. The CDR3 DNA reads as TGTGCCAGCAGTGTGACAGGGGACACCGGGGAGCTGTTTTTT.

A single count supports this clone. CDR3 DNA sequence: TGTGCCAGCTCGCCGGATCAGAATTCACCCCTCCACTTT. Its protein is CASSPDQNSPLHF. The chain has TRBV18 and TRBJ1-6, with D unclear. Trimming removed 6 bases at V and 7 bases at J, with 10 bases between. Germline V gene sequence: CDR1 KGHSH, CDR2 LQKENI. CDR3 length equals 13 residues.

There are many counts of this clone. The V call is TRBV19, the J call TRBJ1-1; no clear D gene. Trimming shortened V by 3 bases and J by 6 bases, and 8 bases separated the two germline ends. Germline values: CDR1 LNHDA, CDR2 SQIVND (reference sequence). The CDR3 is made up of 12 amino acids. The CDR3 reads CASSIGVAEAFF. The CDR3 DNA follows: TGTGCCAGTAGTATCGGGGTCGCTGAAGCTTTCTTT.

In its sample, this clone was seen many times. The chain joins TRBV5-1 to TRBJ2-3, with D possibly being TRBD1 or TRBD2 (5 bases each). Between the trimmed V and J ends, which lost 2 bases and 6 bases, there was a span of 13 bases. The CDR3 runs to 14 residues. Germline V gene sequence: CDR1 SGHRS, CDR2 YFSETQ. CDR3 sequence reads: CASSLAGTRDTQYF. The CDR3 nucleotides are TGCGCCAGCAGCTTAGCCGGGACGAGGGATACGCAGTATTTT.

By sample share, this clone is medium-sized. The chain joins TRBV29-1 to TRBJ2-5, with D maybe TRBD1 (6 bases). The CDR3 has 13 amino acids. Germline V gene sequence: CDR1 SQVTM, CDR2 ANQGSEA. V was pared by 4 bases and J by 5 bases, with 14 bases between. CDR3 region: CSVVWDMEETQYF. As DNA, the CDR3 is TGCAGCGTTGTGTGGGACATGGAGGAGACCCAGTACTTC.

This clone was counted ten times or more. This chain connects TRBV5-1 to TRBJ2-2; no definite D call. This CDR3 has 14 residues. CDR1 SGHRS and CDR2 YFSETQ come from the germline V gene. V was trimmed by 0 bases and J by 3 bases, leaving 6 bases between them. The CDR3 is CASSLGVDTGELFF. The CDR3 coding sequence is TGCGCCAGCAGCTTGGGAGTCGACACCGGGGAGCTGTTTTTT.

At least ten counts were recorded for this clone. V gene TRBV6-1 combines with J gene TRBJ2-5; a possible D gene is TRBD1 (5 bases). The CDR3 loop spans 14 amino acids. Germline V gene data show CDR1 as MNHNS and CDR2 as SASEGT. V was clipped by 6 bases and J by 5 bases, with 16 bases between them. CDR3 protein: CASSPTGSQETQYF. As DNA, the CDR3 is TGTGCCAGCAGCCCCACAGGATCCCAGGAGACCCAGTACTTC.

Many counts were recorded for this clone. This chain joins TRBV12-3 or TRBV12-4 and TRBJ2-3; D possibly matches TRBD1 or TRBD2 (5 bases each). V lost 0 bases to trimming and J lost 0 bases, with 16 bases between them. This CDR3 is 18 amino acids long. In nucleotides, the CDR3 is TGTGCCAGCAGTTTAGCGCTAAGGGGAGAGAAAAGCACAGATACGCAGTATTTT. It specifies CASSLALRGEKSTDTQYF.

The sample holds many counts of this clone. The chain employs TRBV19 and TRBJ1-1; D gene unclear. Trimming stripped 0 bases from V and 4 bases from J, with 9 bases between. The CDR3 covers 14 residues. Germline V CDR1 and CDR2: LNHDA, SQIVND (reference sequence). The CDR3 spells CASSIDGVGTEAFF. Here the CDR3 DNA reads TGTGCCAGTAGTATAGATGGGGTAGGCACTGAAGCTTTCTTT.

This clone has a count of ten or more. The CDR3 is CASSLSGLNTEAFF. As DNA, the CDR3 is TGTGCCAGCAGCCTGTCAGGGTTGAACACTGAAGCTTTCTTT. The chain is built from TRBV11-1 and TRBJ1-1; D might be TRBD1 (5 bases). Trimming shortened V by 5 bases and J by 0 bases, and 10 bases separated the two germline ends. Germline V gives CDR1 SGHAT, CDR2 FQDESV (reference sequence). The CDR3 covers 14 residues. Together with reference TRBV11-1 and TRBJ1-1, the CDR3 gives the full variable domain: EAEVAQSPRYKITEKSQAVAFWCDPISGHATLYWYRQILGQGPELLVQFQDESVVDDSQLPKDRFSAERLKGVDSTLKIQPAELGDSAMYLCASSLSGLNTEAFFGQGTRLTVV.

This clone was counted at least ten times. The chain has TRBV7-3 and TRBJ2-5, with D unclear. Germline V CDR1 and CDR2: SGHTA, FQGTGA. The length of the CDR3 is 14 residues. V lost 2 bases and J 0 bases, leaving 7 bases between the germline ends. The CDR3 reads CASSLEGYQETQYF. Written as DNA, the CDR3 is TGTGCCAGCAGCTTAGAAGGGTACCAAGAGACCCAGTACTTC. The variable domain in full, completed from reference TRBV7-3 and TRBJ2-5, reads GAGVSQTPSNKVTEKGKYVELRCDPISGHTALYWYRQSLGQGPEFLIYFQGTGAADDSGLPNDRFFAVRPEGSVSTLKIQRTERGDSAVYLCASSLEGYQETQYFGPGTRLLVL.

This clone has just a few counts. The chain's CDR3 is CASSPHGTSVPSTDTQYF. In DNA, the CDR3 is TGTGCCAGCAGTCCCCACGGGACTAGTGTACCTAGCACAGATACGCAGTATTTT. The rearrangement joins TRBV27 to TRBJ2-3, with 8 bases lining up with TRBD2. The CDR3 covers 18 residues. The V gene's germline CDR1 is MNHEY and CDR2 SMNVEV (reference sequence). Unmatched junction bases numbered 13, after V lost 5 bases and J lost 0 bases.

This clone was detected ten times or more. V usage is TRBV5-1 and J usage is TRBJ2-7; 9 bases map to TRBD2. In germline, CDR1 is SGHRS, CDR2 YFSETQ. The CDR3 contains 15 residues. Trimming took 4 bases from V and 4 from J; bases not matched to a gene: 9. The CDR3 region is CASSPLVAGAYEQYF. The CDR3 DNA follows: TGCGCCAGCAGCCCATTGGTAGCGGGAGCGTACGAGCAGTACTTC. Combining the CDR3 with reference TRBV5-1 and TRBJ2-7 gives the whole variable domain KAGVTQTPRYLIKTRGQQVTLSCSPISGHRSVSWYQQTPGQGLQFLFEYFSETQRNKGNFPGRFSGRQFSNSRSEMNVSTLELGDSALYLCASSPLVAGAYEQYFGPGTRLTVT.

This clone was observed at least ten times. The chain recombines TRBV20-1 with TRBJ2-5, with TRBD2 as a possible D gene (5 bases). V was clipped by 6 bases and J by 1 base, with 9 bases between them. Germline lookup yields CDR1 DFQATT and CDR2 SNEGSKA (reference sequence). The CDR3 extends over 12 amino acids. The CDR3 protein is CSAGLFQETQYF. The DNA of the CDR3 is TGCAGTGCAGGACTTTTCCAAGAGACCCAGTACTTC.

J is TRBJ2-3 and V is TRBV25-1, with D tentatively TRBD1 (7 bases). This CDR3 is built from 14 residues. CDR1 and CDR2 from the germline V gene are MGHDK and SYGVNS. The V gene lost 8 bases and the J gene lost 0 bases, with 12 bases spanning the gap. The CDR3 region has the DNA TGTGCCAGCTCGACAGGGACTAGCACAGATACGCAGTATTTT. Its translation is CASSTGTSTDTQYF.

This clone appeared a single time. This chain joins TRBV11-3 and TRBJ2-1, with 7 bases identical to TRBD1. The CDR3 is 16 residues long. Losses at the gene ends were 4 bases for V and 9 bases for J; bases not matched to a gene: 15. CDR1 is SGHNT, CDR2 YENEEA, per germline. The CDR3 protein is CASSSSFRRSGGEQFF. In nucleotides, the CDR3 is TGTGCCAGCAGCTCTTCCTTTAGGCGTTCAGGGGGTGAGCAGTTCTTC.

This clone was counted many times. V and J are TRBV7-9 and TRBJ1-5, with D possibly being TRBD1 (6 bases). The CDR3 is 14 amino acids. Trimming stripped 1 base from V and 4 bases from J, with 8 bases between. Germline V CDR1 and CDR2: SEHNR, FQNEAQ (reference sequence). CDR3: CASSLGQGNQPQHF. Here the CDR3 DNA reads TGTGCCAGCAGCTTAGGGCAGGGGAATCAGCCCCAGCATTTT.

This clone was found many times. The chain links TRBV28 to TRBJ1-5; D perhaps matches TRBD1 (6 bases). The CDR3 has 14 residues. Trimming took 5 bases from V and 2 from J, leaving 10 bases between them. Germline lookup yields CDR1 MDHEN and CDR2 SYDVKM. The CDR3 sequence is CASSRYRGNQPQHF. The CDR3 region has the DNA TGTGCCAGCAGTCGTTACAGGGGCAATCAGCCCCAGCATTTT.